This T cell receptor (beta chain) was sequenced during a study of blood T cell repertoires in COVID-19. Study-wide context: Acute and convalescent COVID-19 specimens originated in the United States, Italy and Spain. Nucleic acid was either cDNA or gDNA, and it came from T cells, B-cell-depleted T cells, or PBMCs.

V lost 2 bases, J lost 0 bases, and 7 bases lay in between. Germline V gene lookup returns CDR1 MNHEY and CDR2 SMNVEV (reference sequence). The CDR3 runs to 14 residues. In the source study's methods: Estimation of nucleated cell counts was performed using reference gene primer amplification. Produced via immunoSEQ multiplex PCR; TCRdb's table is partial and in-frame only. The V and J calls and the clone size are those of that table, but D and trimming were determined from the DNA. The table records 250,000 or so clones, around 80% of them present only once. J is TRBJ1-1 and V is TRBV27, with D unclear. Sequenced: peripheral blood. This sequence originates from a woman under 30 with acute or convalescent COVID-19. The CDR3 reads CASSLVGVNTEAFF. In nucleotides, the CDR3 is TGTGCCAGCAGTTTAGTAGGAGTGAACACTGAAGCTTTCTTT.